These T cell receptor beta chains were read from a single sample in a study of CD8 T cells in Susac syndrome. TCRdb analysed the immunoSEQ multiplex PCR reads with MiXCR anew, one entry per CDR3 protein. The table includes 150,000 to 200,000 distinct CDR3 sequences, more than 90% detected once. The sequenced sample was CD4+ T cells from PBMCs. These receptors all come from a human donor with Susac syndrome. Each CDR3 is given with its conserved first and last residue. Fields, in order: V gene, clone size, J gene, D gene, CDR3 protein, CDR3 DNA. D genes are given only for firm matches. Size tells how often a clone was seen (once, few, many) or the class of an expanded clone, and some rows leave it out.

TRBV14	.	TRBJ1-1	.	CASSHGGNTEAFF	TGTGCCAGCAGCCACGGCGGGAACACTGAAGCTTTCTTT
TRBV5-1	.	TRBJ2-1	.	CASSPRGDEQFF	TGCGCCAGCAGCCCCAGGGGTGATGAGCAGTTCTTC
TRBV20-1	.	TRBJ2-5	.	CSARDQTGRRVETQYF	TGCAGTGCTAGAGACCAAACAGGTCGACGGGTGGAGACCCAGTACTTC
TRBV6-6	.	TRBJ2-5	.	CASSYSQETQYF	TGTGCCAGCAGTTACTCCCAAGAGACCCAGTACTTC
TRBV2	.	TRBJ2-1	.	CASKSRLNYNEQFF	TGTGCCAGCAAGTCTCGGCTGAACTACAATGAGCAGTTCTTC
TRBV30	once	TRBJ1-2	.	CAWRQGRDSLYGYTF	TGTGCCTGGAGACAGGGAAGGGATTCTCTCTATGGCTACACCTTC
TRBV5-1	.	TRBJ2-3	.	CASNHFYTDTQYF	TGCGCCAGCAACCATTTCTACACAGATACGCAGTATTTT
TRBV12-3/TRBV12-4	.	TRBJ2-6	.	CASSFADGANVLTF	TGTGCCAGCAGTTTCGCGGACGGGGCCAACGTCCTGACTTTC
TRBV30	.	TRBJ1-2	.	CAWTSNYGYTF	TGTGCCTGGACCTCTAACTATGGCTACACCTTC
TRBV7-8	.	TRBJ2-3	TRBD1	CASSFRTGSSDTQYF	TGTGCCAGCAGCTTTAGGACAGGGAGTTCAGATACGCAGTATTTT
TRBV6-4	.	TRBJ1-2	.	CASNKVYGYTF	TGTGCCAGCAACAAAGTCTATGGCTACACCTTC
TRBV7-8	.	TRBJ2-6	.	CASQGRVFGGANVLTF	TGTGCCAGCCAGGGGAGGGTCTTCGGTGGGGCCAACGTCCTGACTTTC
TRBV19	.	TRBJ2-5	.	CASSISPGETQYF	TGTGCCAGTAGTATAAGTCCCGGAGAGACCCAGTACTTC
TRBV3-1	few	TRBJ2-7	TRBD1	CASSHGQGAYEQYF	TGTGCCAGCAGCCACGGACAGGGGGCCTACGAGCAGTACTTC
TRBV20-1	.	TRBJ2-5	TRBD2	CSARARGGKTGQETQYF	TGCAGTGCTAGAGCGCGGGGGGGCAAAACTGGCCAAGAGACCCAGTACTTC
TRBV6-2/TRBV6-3	.	TRBJ2-1	TRBD2	CASTGGARNEQFF	TGTGCCAGCACCGGGGGGGCCCGAAATGAGCAGTTCTTC
TRBV27	.	TRBJ2-7	.	CASSQVGGESYEQYF	TGTGCCAGCAGTCAGGTTGGCGGGGAAAGTTACGAGCAGTACTTC
TRBV4-2	.	TRBJ2-5	.	CASSQHARSQETQYF	TGTGCCAGCAGCCAACACGCTAGATCCCAAGAGACCCAGTACTTC
TRBV25-1	.	TRBJ2-1	TRBD1	CASSDPGDRGQREQFF	TGTGCCAGCAGTGATCCCGGGGACAGGGGGCAACGTGAGCAGTTCTTC
TRBV20-1	.	TRBJ2-1	TRBD2	CSAEGRGANEQFF	TGCAGTGCTGAGGGGCGGGGGGCAAATGAGCAGTTCTTC
TRBV5-1	.	TRBJ1-3	TRBD1	CASSAGTGSGNTIYF	TGCGCCAGCAGCGCCGGGACAGGGTCGGGAAACACCATATATTTT
TRBV20-1	.	TRBJ2-3	TRBD2	CSARGTSGTDTQYF	TGCAGTGCTCGCGGGACTAGCGGCACAGATACGCAGTATTTT
TRBV7-9	.	TRBJ1-5	TRBD1	CASRPTGGNQPQHF	TGTGCCAGCAGGCCTACAGGGGGCAATCAGCCCCAGCATTTT
TRBV19	.	TRBJ2-1	TRBD2	CASSIGLAEHNEQFF	TGTGCCAGTAGTATCGGACTAGCGGAGCACAATGAGCAGTTCTTC
TRBV27	.	TRBJ2-1	.	CASRWGPGYNEQFF	TGTGCCAGCAGGTGGGGGCCCGGCTACAATGAGCAGTTCTTC
TRBV30	.	TRBJ1-6	.	CAWRVSGLRGSPLHF	TGTGCCTGGAGGGTCTCGGGACTCAGGGGTTCACCCCTCCACTTT
TRBV5-1	.	TRBJ2-5	TRBD1	CASSHGDREEETQYF	TGCGCCAGCAGCCACGGGGACAGGGAAGAAGAGACCCAGTACTTC
TRBV9	.	TRBJ1-2	.	CASSAPNGYTF	TGTGCCAGCAGCGCTCCGAATGGCTACACCTTC
TRBV20-1	.	TRBJ1-6	.	CSAAGATVYNSPLHF	TGCAGTGCCGCCGGGGCAACAGTCTATAATTCACCCCTCCACTTT
TRBV12-3/TRBV12-4	once	TRBJ2-1	.	CASSAGQINNEQFF	TGTGCCAGCAGTGCGGGACAGATAAACAATGAGCAGTTCTTC
TRBV20-1	once	TRBJ1-5	TRBD1	CSARDWGQGDQPQHF	TGCAGTGCTAGAGATTGGGGACAGGGAGATCAGCCCCAGCATTTT
TRBV5-1	.	TRBJ2-7	.	CASRGDSPYEQYF	TGCGCCAGCAGAGGAGACAGCCCCTACGAGCAGTACTTC
TRBV3-1	.	TRBJ2-7	.	CASSQNPDIHEQYF	TGTGCCAGCAGCCAAAACCCGGACATCCACGAGCAGTACTTC
TRBV5-4	.	TRBJ2-1	TRBD2	CASSLPGLAGEDEQFF	TGTGCCAGCAGCTTACCGGGACTAGCGGGGGAGGATGAGCAGTTCTTC
TRBV11-2	once	TRBJ1-4	TRBD1	CASSPGTGSRKLFF	TGTGCCAGCAGCCCCGGGACAGGGTCTCGAAAACTGTTTTTT
TRBV18	.	TRBJ1-2	.	CASSPIQTEHYGYTF	TGTGCCAGCTCACCCATCCAGACGGAGCACTATGGCTACACCTTC
TRBV5-1	once	TRBJ2-3	TRBD2	CASSLPSGGADTQYF	TGCGCCAGCAGCTTGCCTAGCGGGGGTGCAGATACGCAGTATTTT
TRBV9	.	TRBJ2-5	TRBD2	CASSVATSGGDQETQYF	TGTGCCAGCAGCGTAGCTACCTCGGGGGGGGACCAAGAGACCCAGTACTTC
TRBV20-1	.	TRBJ2-3	.	CSASPGGAAIGTDTQYF	TGCAGTGCCAGTCCTGGGGGGGCGGCGATTGGCACAGATACGCAGTATTTT
TRBV6-2/TRBV6-3	.	TRBJ2-5	.	CASSPTSRGETQYF	TGTGCCAGCAGCCCTACTAGCAGAGGAGAGACCCAGTACTTC
TRBV15	.	TRBJ2-6	.	CATSRDFTGANVLTF	TGTGCCACCAGCAGAGACTTCACTGGGGCCAACGTCCTGACTTTC
TRBV5-1	.	TRBJ1-1	TRBD1	CASFNPGQLNTEAFF	TGCGCCAGCTTCAACCCGGGACAGCTGAACACTGAAGCTTTCTTT
TRBV7-9	.	TRBJ1-4	TRBD1	CASSLALSTGTVEKLFF	TGTGCCAGCAGCTTAGCGCTCTCGACAGGGACAGTTGAAAAACTGTTTTTT
TRBV11-1	.	TRBJ2-1	.	CASNSVPYSEQFF	TGTGCCAGCAACAGTGTACCCTACAGTGAGCAGTTCTTC
TRBV5-4	.	TRBJ2-1	.	CASSFPTGTNEQFF	TGTGCCAGCAGCTTTCCTACAGGGACCAATGAGCAGTTCTTC
TRBV12-3/TRBV12-4	.	TRBJ2-3	.	CASSLGLGGHGDTQYF	TGTGCCAGCAGTTTAGGGCTCGGCGGGCACGGGGATACGCAGTATTTT
TRBV28	.	TRBJ2-7	TRBD2	CASSFFSGAEQYF	TGTGCCAGCAGTTTTTTTAGCGGGGCGGAGCAGTACTTC
TRBV20-1	.	TRBJ2-3	.	CSARIAADSTDTQYF	TGCAGTGCTAGAATCGCCGCGGACAGCACAGATACGCAGTATTTT
TRBV9	.	TRBJ2-3	.	CASSVGDPLVGYAQYF	TGTGCCAGCAGCGTAGGGGACCCTTTGGTGGGATATGCGCAGTATTTT
TRBV20-1	once	TRBJ2-5	.	CSARGEVKETQYF	TGCAGTGCTAGAGGGGAAGTAAAAGAGACCCAGTACTTC
TRBV29-1	.	TRBJ2-3	.	CSSERVGTDTQYF	TGCAGCTCGGAGCGGGTTGGGACAGATACGCAGTATTTT